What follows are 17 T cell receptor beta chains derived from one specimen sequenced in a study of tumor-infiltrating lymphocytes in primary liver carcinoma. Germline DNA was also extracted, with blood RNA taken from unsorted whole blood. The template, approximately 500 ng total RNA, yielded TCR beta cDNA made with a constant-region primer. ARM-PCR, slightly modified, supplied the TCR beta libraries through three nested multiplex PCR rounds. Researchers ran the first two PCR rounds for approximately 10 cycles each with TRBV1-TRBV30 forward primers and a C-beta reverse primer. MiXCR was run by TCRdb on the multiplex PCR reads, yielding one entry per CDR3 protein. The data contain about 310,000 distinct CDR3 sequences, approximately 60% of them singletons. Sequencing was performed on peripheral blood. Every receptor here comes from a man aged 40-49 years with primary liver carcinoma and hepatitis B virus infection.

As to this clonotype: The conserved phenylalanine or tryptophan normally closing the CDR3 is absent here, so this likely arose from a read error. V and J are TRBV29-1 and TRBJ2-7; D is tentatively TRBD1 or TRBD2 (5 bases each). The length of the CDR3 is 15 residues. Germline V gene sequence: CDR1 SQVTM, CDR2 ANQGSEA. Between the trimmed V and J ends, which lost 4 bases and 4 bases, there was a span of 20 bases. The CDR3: CSVAPGWGMRYEQYL. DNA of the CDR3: TGCAGCGTTGCCCCTGGTTGGGGGATGCGGTACGAGCAGTACTTA.

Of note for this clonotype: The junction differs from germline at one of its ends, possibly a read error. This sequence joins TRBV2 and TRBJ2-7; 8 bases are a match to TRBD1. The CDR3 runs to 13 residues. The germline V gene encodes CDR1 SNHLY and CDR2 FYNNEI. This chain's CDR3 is CASSLGQANKQYF. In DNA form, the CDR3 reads TGTGCCAGCAGCTTGGGACAGGCTAATAAGCAGTATTTC.

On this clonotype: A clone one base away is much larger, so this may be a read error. CDR3 protein: CASSQSPHSYEQYF. Here the CDR3 DNA reads TGCGCCAGCAGCCAGTCCCCCCACTCCTACGAGCAGTACTTC. This chain links TRBV4-3 with TRBJ2-7; D call uncertain. V lost 3 bases to trimming and J lost 0 bases, with 9 bases between them. Germline loops: CDR1 LGHNA, CDR2 YSLEER. CDR3 length: 14 amino acids.

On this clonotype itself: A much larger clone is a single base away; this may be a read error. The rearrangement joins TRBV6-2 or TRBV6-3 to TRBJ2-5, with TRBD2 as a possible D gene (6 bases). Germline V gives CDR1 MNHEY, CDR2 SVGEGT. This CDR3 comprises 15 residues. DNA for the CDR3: TGTGCCAGCAGTTACTCGACTGGGGGGACGGAGATCCAGTACTTC. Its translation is CASSYSTGGTEIQYF.

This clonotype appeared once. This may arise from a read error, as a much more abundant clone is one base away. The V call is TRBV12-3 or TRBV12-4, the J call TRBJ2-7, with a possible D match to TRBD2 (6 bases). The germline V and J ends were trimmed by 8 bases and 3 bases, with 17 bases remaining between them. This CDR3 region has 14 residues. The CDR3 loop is CASGRGDNFYEQYF. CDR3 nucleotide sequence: TGTGCCAGCGGGCGGGGAGACAACTTCTACGAGCAGTACTTC.

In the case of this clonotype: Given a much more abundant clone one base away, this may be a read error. For the CDR3, the DNA is TGTGCCAGCAGTTACACTCGAACTAGCGGGAGAACGGGGGCCAACGTCCTGACTTTC. This sequence encodes CASSYTRTSGRTGANVLTF. V and J are TRBV6-6 and TRBJ2-6; 11 nucleotides match TRBD2. The CDR3 is made up of 19 amino acids. Germline-derived CDR1 and CDR2 are MNHNY and SVGAGI (reference sequence). V gave up 2 bases and J gave up 4 bases; unmatched junction bases: 10.

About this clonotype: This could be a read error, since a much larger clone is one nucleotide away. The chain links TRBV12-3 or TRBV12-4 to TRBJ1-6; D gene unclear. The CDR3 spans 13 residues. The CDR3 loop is CASSPLRDSPIHF. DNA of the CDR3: TGTGCCAGCAGCCCTCTCCGGGATTCACCCATCCACTTT.

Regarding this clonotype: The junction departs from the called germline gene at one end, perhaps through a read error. Here the CDR3 reads CASSEGGSRLPQHF. The CDR3 nucleotides are TGTGCCAGCAGCGAAGGGGGTAGTCGACTGCCCCAGCATTTT. The chain has TRBV2 and TRBJ1-5; TRBD1 might be the D (6 bases). The germline V gene encodes CDR1 SNHLY and CDR2 FYNNEI. The CDR3 covers 14 residues.

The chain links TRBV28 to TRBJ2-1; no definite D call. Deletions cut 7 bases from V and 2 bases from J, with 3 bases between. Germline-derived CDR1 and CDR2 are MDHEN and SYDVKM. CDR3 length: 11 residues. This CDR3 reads CASITYNEQFF. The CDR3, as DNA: TGTGCCAGCATTACCTACAATGAGCAGTTCTTC. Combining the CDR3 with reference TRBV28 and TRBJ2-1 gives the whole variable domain DVKVTQSSRYLVKRTGEKVFLECVQDMDHENMFWYRQDPGLGLRLIYFSYDVKMKEKGDIPEGYSVSREKKERFSLILESASTNQTSMYLCASITYNEQFFGPGTRLTVL.

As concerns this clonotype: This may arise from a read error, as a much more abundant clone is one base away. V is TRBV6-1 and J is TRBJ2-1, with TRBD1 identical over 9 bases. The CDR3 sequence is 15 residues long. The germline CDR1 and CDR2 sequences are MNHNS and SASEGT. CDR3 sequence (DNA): TGTGCCAGCAGTGCGGACAGGGGTGGCTACAATGGGCAGTTCTTC. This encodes CASSADRGGYNGQFF.

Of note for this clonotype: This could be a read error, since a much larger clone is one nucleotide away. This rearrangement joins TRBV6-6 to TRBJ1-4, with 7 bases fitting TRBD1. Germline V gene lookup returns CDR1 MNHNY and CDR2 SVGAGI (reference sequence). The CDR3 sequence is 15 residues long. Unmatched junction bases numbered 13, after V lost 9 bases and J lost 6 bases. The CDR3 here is CARTPRGGADEKLFF. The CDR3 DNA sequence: TGTGCCAGGACCCCCCGAGGGGGCGCGGATGAAAAACTGTTTTTT.

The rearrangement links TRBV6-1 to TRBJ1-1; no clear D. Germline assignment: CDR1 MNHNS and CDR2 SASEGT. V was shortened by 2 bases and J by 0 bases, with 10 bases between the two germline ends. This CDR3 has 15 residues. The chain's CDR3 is CASSESARVNTEAFF. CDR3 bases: TGTGCCAGCAGTGAATCGGCCAGAGTGAACACTGAAGCTTTCTTT.

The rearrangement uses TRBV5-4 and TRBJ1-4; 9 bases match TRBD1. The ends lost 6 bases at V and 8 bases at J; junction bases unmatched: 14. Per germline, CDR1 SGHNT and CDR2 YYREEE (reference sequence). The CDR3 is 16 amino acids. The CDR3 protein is CASNSGGGQGGEKLFF. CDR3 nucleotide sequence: TGTGCCAGCAACTCGGGGGGGGGACAGGGTGGAGAAAAACTGTTTTTT. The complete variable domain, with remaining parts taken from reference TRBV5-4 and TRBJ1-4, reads ETGVTQSPTHLIKTRGQQVTLRCSSQSGHNTVSWYQQALGQGPQFIFQYYREEENGRGNFPPRFSGLQFPNYSSELNVNALELDDSALYLCASNSGGGQGGEKLFFGSGTQLSVL.

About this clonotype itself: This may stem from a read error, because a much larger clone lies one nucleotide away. This CDR3 reads CASSPGQVTF. The CDR3 nucleotides read TGTGCCAGCAGCCCCGGCCAGGTGACCTTC. V and J are TRBV5-4 and TRBJ1-2; no definite D call. V lost 4 bases to trimming and J lost 14 bases, with 12 bases between them. Per the germline V gene, CDR1 is SGHNT and CDR2 is YYREEE (reference sequence). The CDR3 contains 10 residues.

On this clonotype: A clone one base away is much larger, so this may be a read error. CDR3 loop: CASSYSASRELFF. Here the CDR3 DNA reads TGTGCCAGCAGTTACTCGGCAAGTAGGGAGCTGTTTTTT. The chain combines TRBV6-5 with TRBJ2-2; D not certain. Germline values: CDR1 MNHEY, CDR2 SVGAGI. V lost 0 bases and J 9 bases, leaving 8 bases between the germline ends. The CDR3 consists of 13 residues.

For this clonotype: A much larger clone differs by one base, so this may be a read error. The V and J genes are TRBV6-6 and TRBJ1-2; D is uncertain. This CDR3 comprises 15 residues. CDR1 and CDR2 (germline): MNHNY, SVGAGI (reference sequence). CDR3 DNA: TGTGCCGGCAGTTCAGGTTTTGGCCTAAGCTGGGGCTACACCTTC. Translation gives CAGSSGFGLSWGYTF.

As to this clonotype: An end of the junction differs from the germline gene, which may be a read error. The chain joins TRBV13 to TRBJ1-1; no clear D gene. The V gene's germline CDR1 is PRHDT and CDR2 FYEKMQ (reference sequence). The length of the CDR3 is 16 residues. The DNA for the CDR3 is TGTGCCAGCAGCTTATTGAGGGTTGTGCGGGAGACTGAAACTTTCTTT. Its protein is CASSLLRVVRETETFF.